The 32 T cell receptor beta chains below all came from one sample that was sequenced in a study of T cell responses to AZD1222 COVID-19 vaccine. Clones were sequenced by immunoSEQ multiplex PCR, and TCRdb holds only the in-frame ones, with some missing. Of tens of thousands of clones in the sample, 81% were seen once. The sequencing here drew on peripheral blood, taken 28 days after the second AZD1222 dose. The source of these receptors is an adult who received the AZD1222 COVID-19 vaccine.

The rearrangement joins TRBV14 to TRBJ1-3, with D uncertain. Germline loops: CDR1 SGHDN, CDR2 FVKESK. CDR3 length: 13 residues. V was trimmed by 0 bases and J by 3 bases, leaving 3 bases between them. For the CDR3, the DNA is TGTGCCAGCAGCCAAGAATTTGGAAACACCATATATTTT. Translated, it gives CASSQEFGNTIYF. Supplemented by reference TRBV14 and TRBJ1-3, the full variable domain reads EAGVTQFPSHSVIEKGQTVTLRCDPISGHDNLYWYRRVMGKEIKFLLHFVKESKQDESGMPNNRFLAERTGGTYSTLKVQPAELEDSGVYFCASSQEFGNTIYFGEGSWLTVV.

The V gene is TRBV30, the J gene TRBJ1-5; D gene uncertain. The CDR3 totals 13 residues. Trimming cost V 0 bases and J 5 bases, with 8 bases left between them. The germline CDR1 and CDR2 sequences are GTSNPN and SVGIG (reference sequence). The CDR3: CAWSVHGYQPQHF. CDR3 coding DNA: TGTGCCTGGAGTGTTCACGGGTATCAGCCCCAGCATTTT.

The chain recombines TRBV28 with TRBJ1-5; TRBD1 aligns across 7 bases. V shed 7 bases and J 3 bases; nucleotides not matched to a gene: 6. This CDR3 contains 14 residues. CDR1 MDHEN and CDR2 SYDVKM come from the germline V gene. The CDR3 DNA is TGTGCCAGCACCCTACAGGGGATCAATCAGCCCCAGCATTTT. Amino acid sequence: CASTLQGINQPQHF.

This chain connects TRBV10-2 to TRBJ1-2; the D gene is possibly TRBD1 (5 bases). V lost 7 bases and J lost 4, with 13 bases in between. Per the germline V gene, CDR1 is WSHSY and CDR2 is SAAADI. This CDR3 has 13 residues. The CDR3 DNA sequence: TGCGCCAGCAAAGAGGGGAGTTTCTATGGCTACACCTTC. Residues: CASKEGSFYGYTF.

This chain links TRBV4-1 with TRBJ2-7; TRBD2 agrees at 9 bases. This CDR3 has 15 residues. Trimming removed 0 bases from V and 7 bases from J; junction bases left unmatched: 7. CDR1 MGHRA and CDR2 YSYEKL come from the germline V gene. This CDR3 is CASSQDSGRYDEQYF. The CDR3 DNA reads TGCGCCAGCAGCCAAGATAGCGGGAGATACGATGAGCAGTACTTC.

V is TRBV6-5 and J is TRBJ2-7; 9 bases match TRBD1. The V segment lost 1 base and the J segment 6 bases; nucleotides outside the gene matches: 4. This CDR3 is 14 amino acids long. Per germline, CDR1 MNHEY and CDR2 SVGAGI. The DNA for the CDR3 is TGTGCCAGCAGTTACTTAGCGACAGGGGGCGAGCAGTACTTC. Protein sequence: CASSYLATGGEQYF.

The V and J genes are TRBV6-5 and TRBJ1-6, with 7 positions matching TRBD1. The CDR3 spans 14 residues. Germline-derived CDR1 and CDR2 are MNHEY and SVGAGI. V dropped 8 bases and J dropped 5; count of bases not matched to a gene: 6. The CDR3 loop reads CASQGDLNNSPLHF. The CDR3 nucleotides read TGTGCCAGCCAGGGGGACCTGAATAATTCACCCCTCCACTTT.

Note on this clone: At one boundary the junction diverges from the germline segment, which might be a read error. This chain joins TRBV7-8 and TRBJ2-2, with TRBD1 as a possible D gene (6 bases). CDR3 length equals 17 residues. CDR1 SGHVS and CDR2 FQNEAQ come from the germline V gene. CDR3 DNA: TGTGCCAGCAGTTTAGTGACAGGCCCCCCAGGCACCGGGGAGCTGTTTTTT. Translation: CASSLVTGPPGTGELFF.

V and J are TRBV28 and TRBJ1-5; the D is unclear. V lost 6 bases to trimming and J lost 0 bases, with 12 bases between them. Per the germline V gene, CDR1 is MDHEN and CDR2 is SYDVKM. This CDR3 has 15 amino acids. Here the CDR3 reads CASSLGVYSNQPQHF. CDR3 coding DNA: TGTGCCAGCAGCCTAGGAGTTTATAGCAATCAGCCCCAGCATTTT.

This chain connects TRBV7-2 to TRBJ2-7; D possibly matches TRBD1 or TRBD2 (5 bases each). V was shortened by 6 bases and J by 0 bases, with 15 bases between the two germline ends. This CDR3 has 15 residues. Germline CDR1 and CDR2: SGHTA and FQGNSA. The CDR3 is CASSSPGTLSYEQYF. The CDR3 DNA reads TGTGCCAGCAGTTCCCCCGGGACGCTCTCCTACGAGCAGTACTTC.

V usage is TRBV7-2 and J usage is TRBJ2-7; D may match TRBD1 or TRBD2 (6 bases each). The CDR3 is 15 residues long. Germline CDR1 SGHTA, CDR2 FQGNSA. Trimming removed 5 bases from V and 4 bases from J, with 18 bases in between. CDR3 amino acids: CASSLLGGDVYEQYF. The CDR3 nucleotides read TGTGCCAGCAGCCTCCTGGGGGGCGACGTTTACGAGCAGTACTTC. The complete variable domain, with remaining parts taken from reference TRBV7-2 and TRBJ2-7, reads GAGVSQSPSNKVTEKGKDVELRCDPISGHTALYWYRQSLGQGLEFLIYFQGNSAPDKSGLPSDRFSAERTGGSVSTLTIQRTQQEDSAVYLCASSLLGGDVYEQYFGPGTRLTVT.

This chain joins TRBV6-2 or TRBV6-3 and TRBJ1-1, with D perhaps TRBD1 (6 bases). This CDR3 is built from 14 residues. Germline V gene sequence: CDR1 MNHEY, CDR2 SVGEGT. The V gene lost 5 bases and the J gene lost 6 bases, with 16 bases spanning the gap. CDR3 nucleotide sequence: TGTGCCAGCAGTAAACAGGGACCCACCGCTGAAGCTTTCTTT. This sequence encodes CASSKQGPTAEAFF.

The chain carries TRBV6-5 and TRBJ2-5, with 12 bases aligning to TRBD2. This CDR3 contains 15 residues. Germline V gene lookup returns CDR1 MNHEY and CDR2 SVGAGI. V lost 5 bases, J lost 3 bases, and 4 bases stayed unmatched. The CDR3 loop is CASSKRLAGEETQYF. The CDR3 DNA follows: TGTGCCAGCAGTAAGAGACTAGCGGGAGAAGAGACCCAGTACTTC.

V and J are TRBV11-2 and TRBJ1-4; 8 bases map to TRBD1. The CDR3 length is 18 residues. The germline gives CDR1 SGHAT, CDR2 FQNNGV. Germline trimming cut 1 base from V and 0 bases from J; bases unmatched to any gene: 7. The CDR3 is CASSLVKQGAATNEKLFF. DNA for the CDR3: TGTGCCAGCAGCTTAGTCAAGCAGGGGGCTGCAACTAATGAAAAACTGTTTTTT.

This clone has more than one count but fewer than ten. The chain has TRBV6-5 and TRBJ1-5; D gene ambiguous. Germline V gives CDR1 MNHEY, CDR2 SVGAGI. Trimming removed 0 bases from V and 0 bases from J, with 6 bases in between. CDR3 size: 15 residues. Here the CDR3 reads CASSYSSISNQPQHF. In DNA form, the CDR3 reads TGTGCCAGCAGTTACTCGTCCATTAGCAATCAGCCCCAGCATTTT.

The gene calls are TRBV7-9 and TRBJ2-1; maybe TRBD1 (5 bases). This CDR3 has 16 amino acids. Per the germline V gene, CDR1 is SEHNR and CDR2 is FQNEAQ (reference sequence). V dropped 4 bases and J dropped 7 bases, with 20 bases sitting between them. CDR3 sequence: CASSSLTTHQGNEQFF. CDR3 nucleotides: TGTGCCAGCAGCTCCCTCACGACCCATCAGGGTAATGAGCAGTTCTTC. The variable domain in full, completed from reference TRBV7-9 and TRBJ2-1, reads DTGVSQNPRHKITKRGQNVTFRCDPISEHNRLYWYRQTLGQGPEFLTYFQNEAQLEKSRLLSDRFSAERPKGSFSTLEIQRTEQGDSAMYLCASSSLTTHQGNEQFFGPGTRLTVL.

CDR3 sequence: CASSQDFSTAKTSGSSYNEQFF. CDR3 nucleotide sequence: TGTGCCAGCAGCCAAGATTTCTCGACTGCCAAGACTAGCGGGAGCTCCTACAATGAGCAGTTCTTC. The chain uses TRBV3-1 (or the pseudogene TRBV3-2) and TRBJ2-1, with TRBD2 identical over 12 bases. Losses at the gene ends were 0 bases for V and 0 bases for J; bases not matched to a gene: 15. The CDR3 contains 22 residues. Germline CDR1 reads LGHDT; CDR2 reads YNNKEL (reference sequence).

The chain carries TRBV5-1 and TRBJ1-2; possibly TRBD1 for D (6 bases). The V gene's germline CDR1 is SGHRS and CDR2 YFSETQ. Trimming shortened V by 3 bases and J by 0 bases, and 12 bases separated the two germline ends. The CDR3 covers 15 residues. As DNA, the CDR3 is TGCGCCAGCAGCTCACAAGGGGGAGCTAACTATGGCTACACCTTC. Translation: CASSSQGGANYGYTF.

V usage is TRBV6-5 and J usage is TRBJ2-7, with 8 bases fitting TRBD2. The junction had 9 bases not matched to a gene; V was cut back by 6 bases and J by 5 bases. CDR1 MNHEY and CDR2 SVGAGI come from the germline V gene. This CDR3 comprises 14 residues. The DNA of the CDR3 is TGTGCCAGCAGCCCGGGACTAGTCTTCGACGAGCAGTACTTC. Amino acids: CASSPGLVFDEQYF.

This clone was observed a handful of times. The rearrangement links TRBV15 to TRBJ2-4; the D gene is possibly TRBD1 (5 bases). Germline loops: CDR1 LNHNV, CDR2 YYDKDF (reference sequence). This CDR3 has 20 residues. Trimming took 0 bases from V and 0 from J, leaving 21 bases between them. CDR3 in DNA: TGTGCCACCAGCAGAGATCATGGCAGGGTGGGTCGCCTAGCCAAAAACATTCAGTACTTC. This gives the protein CATSRDHGRVGRLAKNIQYF.

The chain joins TRBV5-6 to TRBJ1-1, with 7 bases aligning to TRBD1. J gave up 0 bases and V 3 bases, and 8 bases lay outside the gene matches. CDR1 is SGHDT and CDR2 is YYEEEE in the germline V gene. This CDR3 has 16 amino acids. CDR3 loop: CASSYRGVVMNTEAFF. In nucleotides, the CDR3 is TGTGCCAGCAGCTACAGGGGAGTGGTCATGAACACTGAAGCTTTCTTT.

The chain links TRBV2 to TRBJ1-6, with 8 bases fitting TRBD1. Germline assignment: CDR1 SNHLY and CDR2 FYNNEI. With 5 bases clipped from V and 8 bases from J, the junction kept 5 bases outside the gene matches. The CDR3 is made up of 14 amino acids. CDR3 in DNA: TGTGCCAGCAGTAATGACAGGGGAGATTCACCCCTCCACTTT. It yields the protein CASSNDRGDSPLHF.

This clone has only one observation. The V and J genes are TRBV27 and TRBJ2-3; the D is unclear. The V gene's germline CDR1 is MNHEY and CDR2 SMNVEV (reference sequence). The germline V and J ends were trimmed by 0 bases and 2 bases, with 6 bases remaining between them. This CDR3 is built from 14 residues. The CDR3 DNA follows: TGTGCCAGCAGTTTATCAGTAAACACAGATACGCAGTATTTT. Amino acids: CASSLSVNTDTQYF.

The chain recombines TRBV18 with TRBJ1-1, with TRBD1 matching 11 bases. The CDR3 consists of 15 residues. V lost 6 bases and J lost 0; bases outside the gene matches: 3. Germline CDR1 and CDR2: KGHSH and LQKENI. The CDR3 DNA reads TGTGCCAGCTCGGGACAGGGGGTTCTGAACACTGAAGCTTTCTTT. It encodes CASSGQGVLNTEAFF.

The chain links TRBV11-2 to TRBJ2-7; D gene uncertain. V lost 6 bases and J 0 bases, leaving 9 bases between the germline ends. The CDR3 consists of 13 residues. CDR1 is SGHAT, CDR2 FQNNGV, per germline. This chain's CDR3 is CASRKGSSYEQYF. CDR3 bases: TGTGCCAGCAGGAAGGGTTCCTCCTACGAGCAGTACTTC.

J is TRBJ2-1 and V is TRBV28, with TRBD2 identical over 14 bases. The CDR3 has 16 amino acids. The V segment lost 5 bases and the J segment 8 bases; nucleotides outside the gene matches: 8. Germline V CDR1 and CDR2: MDHEN, SYDVKM. CDR3 in amino acids: CASSTRLAGGIDEQFF. The CDR3 DNA follows: TGTGCCAGCAGTACACGACTAGCGGGAGGGATAGATGAGCAGTTCTTC.

J is TRBJ2-3 and V is TRBV27; maybe TRBD2 (5 bases). V lost 5 bases to trimming and J lost 6 bases, with 12 bases between them. Germline-derived CDR1 and CDR2 are MNHEY and SMNVEV (reference sequence). This CDR3 comprises 13 residues. CDR3 residues: CASSPGRGDTQYF. CDR3 DNA sequence: TGTGCCAGCAGTCCCGGGCGCGGGGATACGCAGTATTTT.

The rearrangement joins TRBV28 to TRBJ2-7, with TRBD2 as a possible D gene (6 bases). From germline, CDR1 is MDHEN and CDR2 SYDVKM. Trimming stripped 1 base from V and 7 bases from J, with 8 bases between. The CDR3 is made up of 12 amino acids. The CDR3 spells CASSLFGREQYF. CDR3 sequence (DNA): TGTGCCAGCAGTTTATTTGGGAGGGAGCAGTACTTC.

The J gene is TRBJ2-3, the V gene TRBV28, with D unclear. Trimming removed 1 base from V and 2 bases from J, with 7 bases in between. The CDR3 is 14 amino acids. Looked up from germline, CDR1 is MDHEN and CDR2 is SYDVKM. The CDR3 DNA sequence: TGTGCCAGCAGTTTATCTCAGGTCACAGATACGCAGTATTTT. It codes for CASSLSQVTDTQYF.

This sequence joins TRBV4-2 and TRBJ2-7; 10 nucleotides match TRBD1. The length of the CDR3 is 14 residues. Germline assignment: CDR1 LGHNA and CDR2 YNFKEQ. Unmatched junction bases numbered 2, after V lost 1 base and J lost 5 bases. Here the CDR3 reads CASSQGGTGDEQYF. The CDR3 coding sequence is TGTGCCAGCAGCCAAGGCGGGACAGGGGACGAGCAGTACTTC.

This clone was detected many times. This chain uses TRBV3-1 (or the pseudogene TRBV3-2) with TRBJ2-1; TRBD2 is a possible D gene (6 bases). CDR1 LGHDT and CDR2 YNNKEL come from the germline V gene (reference sequence). V was clipped by 4 bases and J by 3 bases, with 16 bases between them. The CDR3 sequence is 16 residues long. Here the CDR3 reads CASSPENGGFYNEQFF. The CDR3 DNA follows: TGTGCCAGCAGCCCGGAAAATGGGGGGTTCTACAATGAGCAGTTCTTC.

The J gene is TRBJ1-4, the V gene TRBV7-2; 7 bases are a match to TRBD1. Germline V gene lookup returns CDR1 SGHTA and CDR2 FQGNSA. Trimming at V came to 4 bases and at J to 4 bases, leaving 12 bases not matched to a gene. The CDR3 spans 17 residues. CDR3 amino acids: CASSSNPPGQRNEKLFF. The CDR3 nucleotides are TGTGCCAGCAGCTCCAACCCACCGGGACAGCGTAATGAAAAACTGTTTTTT.